This T cell receptor (beta chain) was observed in a study of OX40 agonist ivuxolimab in advanced cancers. Across the whole study: Cohort: around 86% men, mean age roughly 60, aged about 23 to 79. Points from the study as a whole: By week 6 at 0.1 to 3.0 mg/kg, blood CD4+ and CD8+ T cells had expanded clonally.

The repertoire was sequenced with immunoSEQ multiplex PCR; TCRdb's copy has only in-frame clones and lacks some. Here the sample spans about 72,000 clones, roughly four fifths being singletons. Notes on this clone: Its antigen is undetermined.

The CDR3 is 11 residues long. Germline CDR1 reads MGHDK; CDR2 reads SYGVNS. The V end was cut by 4 bases, the J end by 4 bases, with 5 bases between. Sequenced material: CD4+ or CD8+ T cells sorted from blood, taken in a trial of the OX40 agonist ivuxolimab. The TCR originated in an adult with an advanced solid tumor such as melanoma, head and neck, liver or kidney cancer. J is TRBJ2-7 and V is TRBV25-1; D unclear. The CDR3 is CASSGPYEQYF. The CDR3 DNA reads TGTGCCAGCAGTGGGCCTTACGAGCAGTACTTC.